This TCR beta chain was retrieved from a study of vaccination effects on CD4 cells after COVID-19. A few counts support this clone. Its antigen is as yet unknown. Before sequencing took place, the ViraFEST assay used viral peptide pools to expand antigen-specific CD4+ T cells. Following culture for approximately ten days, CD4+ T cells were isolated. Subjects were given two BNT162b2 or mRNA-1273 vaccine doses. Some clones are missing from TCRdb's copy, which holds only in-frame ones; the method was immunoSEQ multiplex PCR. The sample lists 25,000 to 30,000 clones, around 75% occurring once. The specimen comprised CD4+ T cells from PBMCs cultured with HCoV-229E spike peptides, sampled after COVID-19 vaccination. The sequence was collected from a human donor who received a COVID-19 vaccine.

In DNA form, the CDR3 reads TGTGCCAGCAGTGAACACCCCGTCCTAGCGGGAGCGAATACGCAGTATTTT. Residues: CASSEHPVLAGANTQYF. The chain has TRBV25-1 and TRBJ2-3; 10 bases match TRBD2. This CDR3 has 17 residues. The trim removed 2 bases at V and 7 bases at J, leaving 12 bases unmatched. Germline loops: CDR1 MGHDK, CDR2 SYGVNS.